This T cell receptor beta chain emerged from a study of T cells and Merkel cell carcinoma outcomes. Assay used: immunoSEQ multiplex PCR; TCRdb lists only in-frame clones, some missing. This table holds some 15,000 clones, roughly 81% found once. V was shortened by 6 bases and J by 8 bases, with 13 bases between the two germline ends. The germline V gene encodes CDR1 MNHNS and CDR2 SASEGT. This CDR3 has 12 residues. The source is a human donor with Merkel cell carcinoma. The sample consisted of tumor tissue from Merkel cell carcinoma. V is TRBV6-1 and J is TRBJ1-2; D not certain. For the CDR3, the DNA is TGTGCCAGCAGCTGGACGAATCGGGGCTACACCTTC. This encodes CASSWTNRGYTF.